A single sample gave rise to the 18 T cell receptor beta chains below, sequenced in a study of blood T cell repertoires in COVID-19. Clones were read by immunoSEQ multiplex PCR, and TCRdb kept only the in-frame ones, dropping some. The sample consists of some 150,000 clones, approximately 92% of them appearing once. Material: peripheral blood. These TCRs come from a woman in her thirties or forties with acute or convalescent COVID-19.

The V call is TRBV9, the J call TRBJ1-5; TRBD1 might be the D (5 bases). V was cut by 3 bases and J by 1 base, with 11 bases left in between. Germline-derived CDR1 and CDR2 are SGDLS and YYNGEE. The CDR3 sequence is 15 residues long. Here the CDR3 reads CASSEGTSSNQPQHF. DNA for the CDR3: TGTGCCAGCAGCGAGGGGACTTCAAGCAATCAGCCCCAGCATTTT.

This sequence joins TRBV28 and TRBJ2-7; 8 bases align to TRBD1. The germline gives CDR1 MDHEN, CDR2 SYDVKM. V trimming: 7 bases; J trimming: 2 bases; junction bases outside the gene matches: 1. The CDR3 is 12 amino acids. CDR3 DNA: TGTGCCAGCACGGGACAGGCCTACGAGCAGTACTTC. Translating gives CASTGQAYEQYF.

This clone was counted a single time. V usage is TRBV5-6 and J usage is TRBJ2-7; 7 bases line up with TRBD1. CDR1 is SGHDT and CDR2 is YYEEEE in the germline V gene. V lost 1 base, J lost 3 bases, and 4 bases stayed unmatched. The CDR3 totals 14 residues. DNA of the CDR3: TGTGCCAGCAGCTTGTGGACAGGTAACTACGAGCAGTACTTC. As protein: CASSLWTGNYEQYF.

This chain joins TRBV28 and TRBJ2-3, with D perhaps matching TRBD2 (5 bases). The V gene lost 5 bases and the J gene lost 2 bases, with 14 bases spanning the gap. The CDR3 spans 15 residues. The germline V gene has CDR1 MDHEN and CDR2 SYDVKM. The CDR3 DNA reads TGTGCCAGCAGTGGCGCCTCCGGGATCACAGATACGCAGTATTTT. It translates to CASSGASGITDTQYF.

The chain carries TRBV19 and TRBJ2-3, with D possibly matching TRBD2 (5 bases). The ends were cut back, 3 bases at V and 0 bases at J, with 13 bases in the middle. The CDR3 length is 16 residues. Germline values: CDR1 LNHDA, CDR2 SQIVND (reference sequence). The CDR3 DNA is TGTGCCAGTAGTATGTTTCCTAGCACAAGCACAGATACGCAGTATTTT. Protein sequence: CASSMFPSTSTDTQYF.

This chain connects TRBV2 to TRBJ2-5, with D maybe TRBD1 (5 bases). CDR1 and CDR2 (germline): SNHLY, FYNNEI. This CDR3 is 14 amino acids long. Trimming cost V 6 bases and J 4 bases, with 15 bases left between them. CDR3 loop: CASSQVGVLETQYF. Written as DNA, the CDR3 is TGTGCCAGCAGCCAAGTAGGGGTACTAGAGACCCAGTACTTC.

The chain uses TRBV6-1 and TRBJ2-5, with 9 nucleotides matching TRBD2. J lost 5 bases, V lost 2 bases, and 6 bases had no gene match. This CDR3 region has 15 residues. Germline-derived CDR1 and CDR2 are MNHNS and SASEGT. In DNA form, the CDR3 reads TGTGCCAGCAGTGAATTCCGCGGGAGGGGGGAGACCCAGTACTTC. The encoded protein is CASSEFRGRGETQYF.

The V call is TRBV6-5, the J call TRBJ2-1; D perhaps matches TRBD1 (6 bases). Germline V gene data show CDR1 as MNHEY and CDR2 as SVGAGI. Deletions cut 0 bases from V and 12 bases from J, with 15 bases between. This CDR3 comprises 14 residues. This CDR3 reads CASSYSSQGPGQFF. The DNA for the CDR3 is TGTGCCAGCAGTTACTCGAGTCAGGGGCCAGGGCAGTTCTTC.

V gene TRBV9 combines with J gene TRBJ2-7, with a weak D call TRBD2 (5 bases). V was trimmed by 3 bases and J by 2 bases, leaving 12 bases between them. Per germline, CDR1 SGDLS and CDR2 YYNGEE. The CDR3 runs to 14 residues. For the CDR3, the DNA is TGTGCCAGCAGCGCCCCTAGCTCCCCCTACGAGCAGTACTTC. This gives the protein CASSAPSSPYEQYF.

The V and J genes are TRBV27 and TRBJ2-7; 7 bases align to TRBD2. The V gene end was trimmed by 5 bases and the J gene end by 2 bases; junction bases not matched to a gene: 6. Germline assignment: CDR1 MNHEY and CDR2 SMNVEV (reference sequence). The CDR3 runs to 14 residues. CDR3 coding DNA: TGTGCCAGCAGTATGACTAGCTTAACCTACGAGCAGTACTTC. Amino acid sequence: CASSMTSLTYEQYF.

This chain connects TRBV19 to TRBJ1-6; 9 positions match TRBD1. Trimming at V came to 9 bases and at J to 3 bases, leaving 12 bases not matched to a gene. Germline lookup yields CDR1 LNHDA and CDR2 SQIVND (reference sequence). The CDR3 length is 17 residues. As DNA, the CDR3 is TGTGCCAGCAAAAACACAGGGGGCGCGTTCTATAATTCACCCCTCCACTTT. Protein product: CASKNTGGAFYNSPLHF.

V is TRBV3-1 (or the pseudogene TRBV3-2) and J is TRBJ1-1; the D is unclear. Germline loops: CDR1 LGHDT, CDR2 YNNKEL (reference sequence). CDR3 size: 13 residues. V was cut by 3 bases and J by 4 bases, with 9 bases left in between. This CDR3 is CASSQIEGTEAFF. DNA for the CDR3: TGTGCCAGCAGCCAGATAGAGGGCACTGAAGCTTTCTTT.

The chain links TRBV20-1 to TRBJ2-7, with D unclear. There are 12 residues in the CDR3. V was shortened by 3 bases and J by 7 bases, with 13 bases between the two germline ends. CDR1 and CDR2 from the germline V gene are DFQATT and SNEGSKA (reference sequence). DNA of the CDR3: TGCAGTGCTAGTAATTTGCCACGGGAGCAGTACTTC. It translates to CSASNLPREQYF.

The V call is TRBV29-1, the J call TRBJ2-3; 8 bases agree with TRBD2. With V trimmed by 3 bases and J by 4 bases, 9 bases remained unmatched. This CDR3 contains 15 residues. Per germline, CDR1 SQVTM and CDR2 ANQGSEA. Here the CDR3 DNA reads TGCAGCGTTGACGTGGGACTAGGAATGGCAGATACGCAGTATTTT. Amino acids: CSVDVGLGMADTQYF.

The chain links TRBV7-9 to TRBJ2-1; TRBD1 aligns across 7 bases. The germline V gene encodes CDR1 SEHNR and CDR2 FQNEAQ (reference sequence). The trim removed 5 bases at V and 8 bases at J, leaving 9 bases unmatched. The CDR3 totals 14 residues. The CDR3 spells CASSLIDRDHEQFF. The CDR3 DNA follows: TGTGCCAGCAGCCTAATTGACAGGGACCATGAGCAGTTCTTC.

DNA of the CDR3: TGCGCCAGCAGCCGGGACAGAGGGAACACTGAAGCTTTCTTT. Its translation is CASSRDRGNTEAFF. The chain recombines TRBV5-1 with TRBJ1-1, with 7 bases identical to TRBD1. V shed 4 bases, J shed 1 base, and the junction held 4 bases outside the gene matches. This CDR3 spans 14 amino acids. Germline V gene data show CDR1 as SGHRS and CDR2 as YFSETQ.

This chain uses TRBV6-5 with TRBJ2-5, with TRBD1 identical over 8 bases. The CDR3 has 15 residues. The germline V gene has CDR1 MNHEY and CDR2 SVGAGI. V trimming: 0 bases; J trimming: 3 bases; junction bases outside the gene matches: 3. CDR3 DNA: TGTGCCAGCAGTTACTCTCCAGGGGGCAAAGAGACCCAGTACTTC. It yields the protein CASSYSPGGKETQYF.

The CDR3 DNA is TGTGCCAGCAGTGAACAGACAGGGGCTAATTCACCCCTCCACTTT. Amino acids: CASSEQTGANSPLHF. V usage is TRBV6-1 and J usage is TRBJ1-6; 8 bases fit TRBD1. Germline CDR1 reads MNHNS; CDR2 reads SASEGT. The V segment lost 2 bases and the J segment 6 bases; nucleotides outside the gene matches: 3. This CDR3 is built from 15 residues.